The count of the clone carrying this TCR beta chain is one. What it recognizes is unknown. This sample was included in a study of STAT5B mutations in CD4+ large granular lymphocyte leukemia. Authors' data handling: Putative leukemic clones, a few dozen in all, each exceeded 5% of the repertoire. The table came from immunoSEQ multiplex PCR; TCRdb's copy has only in-frame clones and leaves some out. V, J and clone size were drawn from that table, and D and trimming were deduced from the DNA. The data show several thousand clones, over 60% seen once. The germline CDR1 and CDR2 sequences are LNHDA and SQIVND (reference sequence). The V gene lost 3 bases and the J gene lost 5 bases, with 9 bases spanning the gap. The CDR3 length is 13 residues. General study findings and limits: Compared with healthy controls (2/35), patient top clones favored TRBV06 (8/27). No patients shared main leukemic clonotypes, though roughly 23% appeared at low frequency elsewhere.

The clonotype comes from a woman aged 60-75 years with CD4+ T-cell large granular lymphocyte leukemia. V is TRBV19 and J is TRBJ2-3; possibly TRBD2 for D (5 bases). Sequencing was done on a sample of PBMCs. The CDR3 protein is CASSITREDTQYF. The CDR3 region has the DNA TGTGCCAGTAGTATCACTAGGGAAGATACGCAGTATTTT.